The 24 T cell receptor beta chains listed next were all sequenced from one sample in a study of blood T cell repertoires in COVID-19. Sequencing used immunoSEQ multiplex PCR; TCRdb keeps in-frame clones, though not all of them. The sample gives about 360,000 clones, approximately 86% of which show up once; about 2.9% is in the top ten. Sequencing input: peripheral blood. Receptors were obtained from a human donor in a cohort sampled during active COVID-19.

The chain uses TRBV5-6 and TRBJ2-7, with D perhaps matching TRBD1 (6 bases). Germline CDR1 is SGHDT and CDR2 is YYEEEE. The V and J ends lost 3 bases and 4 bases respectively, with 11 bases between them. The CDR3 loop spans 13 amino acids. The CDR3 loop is CASSYRVGYEQYF. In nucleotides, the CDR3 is TGTGCCAGCAGCTACAGGGTAGGGTACGAGCAGTACTTC. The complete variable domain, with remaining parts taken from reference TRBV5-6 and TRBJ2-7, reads DAGVTQSPTHLIKTRGQQVTLRCSPKSGHDTVSWYQQALGQGPQFIFQYYEEEERQRGNFPDRFSGHQFPNYSSELNVNALLLGDSALYLCASSYRVGYEQYFGPGTRLTVT.

CDR3: CASSLFAVLSYTEAFF. The CDR3 DNA sequence: TGTGCCAGCAGCTTGTTTGCCGTCCTATCATACACTGAAGCTTTCTTT. The chain recombines TRBV5-6 with TRBJ1-1; no firm D call. The CDR3 is made up of 16 amino acids. V was trimmed by 1 base and J by 3 bases, leaving 16 bases between them. Per the germline V gene, CDR1 is SGHDT and CDR2 is YYEEEE.

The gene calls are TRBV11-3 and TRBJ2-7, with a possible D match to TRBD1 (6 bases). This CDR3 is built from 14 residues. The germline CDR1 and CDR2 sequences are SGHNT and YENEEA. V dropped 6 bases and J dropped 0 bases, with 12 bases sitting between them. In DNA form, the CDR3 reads TGTGCCAGCAGTCGGACAGCCGCCTCCTACGAGCAGTACTTC. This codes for CASSRTAASYEQYF.

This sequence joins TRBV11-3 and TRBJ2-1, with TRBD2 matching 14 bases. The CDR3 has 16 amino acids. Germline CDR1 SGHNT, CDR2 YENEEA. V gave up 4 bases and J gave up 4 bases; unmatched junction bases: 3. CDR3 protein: CASSSGTSGRYNEQFF. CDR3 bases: TGTGCCAGCAGCTCCGGGACTAGCGGGAGATACAATGAGCAGTTCTTC.

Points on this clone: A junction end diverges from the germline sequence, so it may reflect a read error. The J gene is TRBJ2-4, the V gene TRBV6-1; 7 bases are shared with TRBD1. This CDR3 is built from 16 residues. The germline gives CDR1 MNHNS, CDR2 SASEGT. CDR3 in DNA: TGTGCCAGCAATGAAGGGGGCGGAGAGGCCAAAAACATTCAGTACTTC. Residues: CASNEGGGEAKNIQYF.

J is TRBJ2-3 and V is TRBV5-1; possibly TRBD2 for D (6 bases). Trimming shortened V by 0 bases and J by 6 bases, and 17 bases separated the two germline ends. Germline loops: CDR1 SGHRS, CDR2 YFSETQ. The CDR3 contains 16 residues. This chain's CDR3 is CASSLGGLDFLDTQYF. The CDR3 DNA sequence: TGCGCCAGCAGCTTGGGGGGACTGGATTTTTTGGATACGCAGTATTTT.

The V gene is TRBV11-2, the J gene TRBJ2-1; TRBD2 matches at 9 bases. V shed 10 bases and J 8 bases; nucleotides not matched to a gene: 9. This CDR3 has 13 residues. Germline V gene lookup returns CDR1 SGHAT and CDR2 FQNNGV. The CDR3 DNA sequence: TGTGCCACGCGGGGGGGCCCTTTGGATGAGCAGTTCTTC. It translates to CATRGGPLDEQFF.

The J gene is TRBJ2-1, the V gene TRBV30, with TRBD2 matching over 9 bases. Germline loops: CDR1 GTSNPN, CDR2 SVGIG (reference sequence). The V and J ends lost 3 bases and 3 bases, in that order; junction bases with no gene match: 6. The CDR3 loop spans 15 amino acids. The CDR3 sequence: CAWRLLAGRYNEQFF. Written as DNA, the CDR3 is TGTGCCTGGAGATTACTAGCGGGCCGCTACAATGAGCAGTTCTTC.

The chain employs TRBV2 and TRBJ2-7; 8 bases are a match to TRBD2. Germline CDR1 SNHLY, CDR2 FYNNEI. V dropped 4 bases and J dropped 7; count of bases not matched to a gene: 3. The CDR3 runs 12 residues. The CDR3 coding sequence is TGTGCCAGCAGTGTGGCGGGAGGTGAGCAGTACTTC. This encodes CASSVAGGEQYF.

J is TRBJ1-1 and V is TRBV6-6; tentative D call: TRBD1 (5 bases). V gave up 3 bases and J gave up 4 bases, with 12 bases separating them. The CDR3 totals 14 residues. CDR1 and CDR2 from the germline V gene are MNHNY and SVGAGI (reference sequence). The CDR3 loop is CASSYYQGLTEAFF. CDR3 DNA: TGTGCCAGCAGTTATTACCAGGGCCTCACTGAAGCTTTCTTT.

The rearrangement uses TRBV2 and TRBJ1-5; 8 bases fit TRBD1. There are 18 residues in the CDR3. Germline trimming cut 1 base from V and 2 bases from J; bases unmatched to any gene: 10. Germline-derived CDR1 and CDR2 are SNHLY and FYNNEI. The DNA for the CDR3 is TGTGCCAGCAGTGAAGGAACAGGGGGAAAGGGGGGCAATCAGCCCCAGCATTTT. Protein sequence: CASSEGTGGKGGNQPQHF.

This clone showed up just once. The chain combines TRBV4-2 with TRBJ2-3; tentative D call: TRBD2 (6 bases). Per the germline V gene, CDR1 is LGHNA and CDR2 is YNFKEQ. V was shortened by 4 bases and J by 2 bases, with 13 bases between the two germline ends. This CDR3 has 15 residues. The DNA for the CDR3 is TGTGCCAGCAGCCCCGCTGCGGGGATCACAGATACGCAGTATTTT. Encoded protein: CASSPAAGITDTQYF.

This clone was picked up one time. The CDR3 protein is CASSTPIGGQETQYF. For the CDR3, the DNA is TGTGCCAGTAGTACCCCAATAGGGGGTCAAGAGACCCAGTACTTC. J is TRBJ2-5 and V is TRBV19, with a tentative D call TRBD1 (6 bases). The CDR3 covers 15 residues. The germline V gene has CDR1 LNHDA and CDR2 SQIVND (reference sequence). The germline V and J ends were trimmed by 4 bases and 2 bases, with 14 bases remaining between them.

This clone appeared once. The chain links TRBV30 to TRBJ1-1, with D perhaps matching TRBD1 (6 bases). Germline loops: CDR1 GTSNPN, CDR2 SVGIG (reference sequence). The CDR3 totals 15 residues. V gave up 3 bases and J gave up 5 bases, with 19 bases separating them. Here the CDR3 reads CAWSLGGEGETEAFF. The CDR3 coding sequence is TGTGCCTGGAGCCTAGGGGGGGAAGGAGAAACTGAAGCTTTCTTT. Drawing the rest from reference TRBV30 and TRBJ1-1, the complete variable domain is SQTIHQWPATLVQPVGSPLSLECTVEGTSNPNLYWYRQAAGRGLQLLFYSVGIGQISSEVPQNLSASRPQDRQFILSSKKLLLSDSGFYLCAWSLGGEGETEAFFGQGTRLTVV.

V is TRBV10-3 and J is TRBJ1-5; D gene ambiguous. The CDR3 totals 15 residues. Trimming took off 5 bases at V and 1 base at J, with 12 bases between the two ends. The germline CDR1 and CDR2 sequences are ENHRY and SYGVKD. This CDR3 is CAISNGISSNQPQHF. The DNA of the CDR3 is TGTGCCATCAGTAACGGTATTTCGAGCAATCAGCCCCAGCATTTT.

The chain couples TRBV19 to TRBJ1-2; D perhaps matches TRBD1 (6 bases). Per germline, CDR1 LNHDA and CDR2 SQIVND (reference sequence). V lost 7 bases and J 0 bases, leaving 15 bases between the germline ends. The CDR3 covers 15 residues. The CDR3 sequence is CASTPGGATNYGYTF. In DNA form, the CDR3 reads TGTGCCAGTACTCCGGGGGGGGCGACTAACTATGGCTACACCTTC.

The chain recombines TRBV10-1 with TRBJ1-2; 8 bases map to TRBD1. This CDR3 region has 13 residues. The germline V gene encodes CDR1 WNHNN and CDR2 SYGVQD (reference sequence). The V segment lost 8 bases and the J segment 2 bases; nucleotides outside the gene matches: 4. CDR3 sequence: CASRTGWNYGYTF. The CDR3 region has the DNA TGCGCCAGCCGGACAGGGTGGAACTATGGCTACACCTTC.

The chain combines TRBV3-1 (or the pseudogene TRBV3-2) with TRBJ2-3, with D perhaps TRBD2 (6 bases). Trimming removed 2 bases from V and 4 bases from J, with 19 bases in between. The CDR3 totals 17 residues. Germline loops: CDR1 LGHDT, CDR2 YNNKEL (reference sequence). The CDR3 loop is CASSQLGLPQGADTQYF. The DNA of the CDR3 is TGTGCCAGCAGCCAATTGGGACTCCCCCAAGGCGCAGATACGCAGTATTTT.

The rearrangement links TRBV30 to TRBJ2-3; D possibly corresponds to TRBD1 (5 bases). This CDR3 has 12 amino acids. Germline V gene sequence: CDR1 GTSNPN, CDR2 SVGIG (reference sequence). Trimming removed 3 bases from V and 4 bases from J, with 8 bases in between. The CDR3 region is CAWRAGPDTQYF. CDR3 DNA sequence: TGTGCCTGGAGGGCAGGGCCAGATACGCAGTATTTT.

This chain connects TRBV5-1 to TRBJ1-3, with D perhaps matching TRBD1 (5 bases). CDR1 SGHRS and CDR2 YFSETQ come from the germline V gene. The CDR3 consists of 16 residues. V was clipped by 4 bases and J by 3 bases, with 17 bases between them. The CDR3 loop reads CASSPHPGLGGNTIYF. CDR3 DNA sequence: TGCGCCAGCAGCCCCCACCCGGGACTGGGTGGAAACACCATATATTTT.

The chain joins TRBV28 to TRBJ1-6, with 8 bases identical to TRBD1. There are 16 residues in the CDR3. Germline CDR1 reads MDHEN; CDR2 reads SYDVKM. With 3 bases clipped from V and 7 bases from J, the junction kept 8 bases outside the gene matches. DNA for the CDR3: TGTGCCAGCAGTTTCACCGGTGGGACAGGAAATTCACCCCTCCACTTT. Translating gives CASSFTGGTGNSPLHF. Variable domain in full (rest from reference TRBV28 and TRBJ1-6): DVKVTQSSRYLVKRTGEKVFLECVQDMDHENMFWYRQDPGLGLRLIYFSYDVKMKEKGDIPEGYSVSREKKERFSLILESASTNQTSMYLCASSFTGGTGNSPLHFGNGTRLTVT.

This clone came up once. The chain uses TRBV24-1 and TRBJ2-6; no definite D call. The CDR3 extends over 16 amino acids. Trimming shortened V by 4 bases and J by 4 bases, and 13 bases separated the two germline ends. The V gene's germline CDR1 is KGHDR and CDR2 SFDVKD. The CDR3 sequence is CATSDRFEPGANVLTF. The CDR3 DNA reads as TGTGCCACCAGTGACCGGTTCGAACCCGGGGCCAACGTCCTGACTTTC.

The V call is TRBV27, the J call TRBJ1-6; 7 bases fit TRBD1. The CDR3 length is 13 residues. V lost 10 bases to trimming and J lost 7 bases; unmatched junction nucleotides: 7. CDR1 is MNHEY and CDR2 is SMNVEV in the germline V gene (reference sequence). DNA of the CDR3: TGTGCCACCAGACAGGGAATCAATTCACCCCTCCACTTT. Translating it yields CATRQGINSPLHF.

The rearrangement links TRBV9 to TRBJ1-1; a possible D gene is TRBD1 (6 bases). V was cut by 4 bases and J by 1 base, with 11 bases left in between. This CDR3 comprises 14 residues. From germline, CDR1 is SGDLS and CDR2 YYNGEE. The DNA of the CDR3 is TGTGCCAGCAGCCATTTGGGACAGAACACTGAAGCTTTCTTT. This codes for CASSHLGQNTEAFF.